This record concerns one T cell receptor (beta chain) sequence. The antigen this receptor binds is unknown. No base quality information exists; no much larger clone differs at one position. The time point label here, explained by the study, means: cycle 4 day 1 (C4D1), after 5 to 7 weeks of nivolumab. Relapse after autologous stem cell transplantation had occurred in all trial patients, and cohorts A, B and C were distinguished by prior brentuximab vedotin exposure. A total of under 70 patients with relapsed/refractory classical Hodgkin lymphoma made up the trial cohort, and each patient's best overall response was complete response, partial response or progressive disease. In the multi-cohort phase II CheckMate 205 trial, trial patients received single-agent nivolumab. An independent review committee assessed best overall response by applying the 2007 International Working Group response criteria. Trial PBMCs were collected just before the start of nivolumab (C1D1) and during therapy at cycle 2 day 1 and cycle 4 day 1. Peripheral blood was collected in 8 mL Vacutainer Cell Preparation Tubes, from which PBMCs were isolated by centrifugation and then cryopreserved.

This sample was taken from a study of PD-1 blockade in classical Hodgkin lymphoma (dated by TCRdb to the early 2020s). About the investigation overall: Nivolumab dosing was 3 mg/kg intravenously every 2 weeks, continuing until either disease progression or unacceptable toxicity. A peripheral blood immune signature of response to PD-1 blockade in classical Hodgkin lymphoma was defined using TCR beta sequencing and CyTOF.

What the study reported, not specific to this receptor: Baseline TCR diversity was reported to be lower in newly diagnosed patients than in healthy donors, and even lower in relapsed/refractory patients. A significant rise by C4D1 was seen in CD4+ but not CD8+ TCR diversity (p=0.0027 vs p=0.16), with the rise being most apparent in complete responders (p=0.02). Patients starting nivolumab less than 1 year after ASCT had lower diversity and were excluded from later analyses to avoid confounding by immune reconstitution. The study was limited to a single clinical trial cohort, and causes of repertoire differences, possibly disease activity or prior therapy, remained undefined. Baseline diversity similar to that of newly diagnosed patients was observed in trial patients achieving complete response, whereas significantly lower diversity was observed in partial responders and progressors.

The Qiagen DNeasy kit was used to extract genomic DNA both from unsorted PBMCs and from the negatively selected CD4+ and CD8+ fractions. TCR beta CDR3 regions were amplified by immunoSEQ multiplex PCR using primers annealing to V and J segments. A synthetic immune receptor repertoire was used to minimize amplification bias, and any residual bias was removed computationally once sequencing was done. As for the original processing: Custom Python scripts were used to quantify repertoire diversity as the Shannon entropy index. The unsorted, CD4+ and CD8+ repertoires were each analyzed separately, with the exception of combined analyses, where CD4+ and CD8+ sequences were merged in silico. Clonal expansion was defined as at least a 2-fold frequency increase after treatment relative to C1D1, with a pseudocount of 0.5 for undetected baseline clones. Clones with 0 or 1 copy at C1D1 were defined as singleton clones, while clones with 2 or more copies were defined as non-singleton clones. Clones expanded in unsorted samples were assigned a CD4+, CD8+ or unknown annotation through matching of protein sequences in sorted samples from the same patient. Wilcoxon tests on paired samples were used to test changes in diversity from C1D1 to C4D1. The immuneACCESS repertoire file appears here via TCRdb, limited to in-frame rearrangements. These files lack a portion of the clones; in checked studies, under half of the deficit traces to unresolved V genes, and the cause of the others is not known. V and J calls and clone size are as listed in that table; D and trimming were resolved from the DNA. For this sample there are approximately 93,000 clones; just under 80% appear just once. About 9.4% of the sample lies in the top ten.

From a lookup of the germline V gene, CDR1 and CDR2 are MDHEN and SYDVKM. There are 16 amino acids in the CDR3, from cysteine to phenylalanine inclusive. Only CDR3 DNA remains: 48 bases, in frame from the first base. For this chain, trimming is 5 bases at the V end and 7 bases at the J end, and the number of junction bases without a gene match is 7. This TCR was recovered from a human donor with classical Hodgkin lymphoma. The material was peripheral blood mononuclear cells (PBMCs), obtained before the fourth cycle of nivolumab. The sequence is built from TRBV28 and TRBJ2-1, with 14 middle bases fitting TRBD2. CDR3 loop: CASSPGLAGVNNEQFF. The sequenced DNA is TGTGCCAGCAGTCCGGGACTAGCGGGAGTCAATAATGAGCAGTTCTTC.